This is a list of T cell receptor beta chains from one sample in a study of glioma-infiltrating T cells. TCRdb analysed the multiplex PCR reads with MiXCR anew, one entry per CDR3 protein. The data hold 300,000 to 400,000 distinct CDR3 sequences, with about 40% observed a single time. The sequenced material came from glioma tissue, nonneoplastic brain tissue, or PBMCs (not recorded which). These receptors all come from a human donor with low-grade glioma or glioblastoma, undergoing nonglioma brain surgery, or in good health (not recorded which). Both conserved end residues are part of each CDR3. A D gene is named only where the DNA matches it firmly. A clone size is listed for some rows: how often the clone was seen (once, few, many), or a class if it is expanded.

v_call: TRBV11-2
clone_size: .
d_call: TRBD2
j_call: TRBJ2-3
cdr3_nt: TGTGCCAGCAGCCAGGGGACTAGTCCCTTCTTAGATACGCAGTATTTT
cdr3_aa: CASSQGTSPFLDTQYF

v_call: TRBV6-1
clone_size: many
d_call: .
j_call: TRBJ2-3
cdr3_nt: TGTGCCAGCAGCCCCGGACAGATCACAGATACGCAGTATTTT
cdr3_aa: CASSPGQITDTQYF

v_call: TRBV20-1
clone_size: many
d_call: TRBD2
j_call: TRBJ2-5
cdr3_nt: TGCAGTGCTAGAGGGGAGGGCCCAGAGACCCAGTACTTC
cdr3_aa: CSARGEGPETQYF

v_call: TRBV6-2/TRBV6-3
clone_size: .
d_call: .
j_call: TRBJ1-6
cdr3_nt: TGTGCCAGCAGTTACTCGAGTTTCGGGCAAGCGAATTCACCCCACCACTTT
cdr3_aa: CASSYSSFGQANSPHHF

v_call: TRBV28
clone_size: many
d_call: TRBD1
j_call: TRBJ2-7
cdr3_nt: TGTGCCAGCAGCCAATGGGACAGAATGGGGTACGAGCAGTACTTC
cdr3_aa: CASSQWDRMGYEQYF

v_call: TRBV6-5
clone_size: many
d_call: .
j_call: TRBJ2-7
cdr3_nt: TGTGCCAGCAGTTACTCGATAGCGCTGGTCTACGAGCAGTACTTC
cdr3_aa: CASSYSIALVYEQYF

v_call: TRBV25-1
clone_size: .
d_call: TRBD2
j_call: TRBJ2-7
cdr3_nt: TGTGCCAGCAGTGGGGAGCCGGGACTAGCGGGAGGCGGTGGCTACGAGCAGTACTTC
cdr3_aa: CASSGEPGLAGGGGYEQYF

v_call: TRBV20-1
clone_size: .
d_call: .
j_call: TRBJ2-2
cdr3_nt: TGCAGTGCTAGAGATTCGGAGGTTATATACACCGGGGAGCTGTTTTTT
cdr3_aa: CSARDSEVIYTGELFF

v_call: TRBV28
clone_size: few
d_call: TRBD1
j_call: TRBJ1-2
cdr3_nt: TGTGCCAGCAGTTTGAGGCAGGGGGCGCGAGGCTACACCTTC
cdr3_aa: CASSLRQGARGYTF

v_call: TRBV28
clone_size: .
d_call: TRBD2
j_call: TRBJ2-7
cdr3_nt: TGTGCCAGCAGTCCCCCCGGGGAGGGTAGAGGGAAAGAGCAGTACTTC
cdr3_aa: CASSPPGEGRGKEQYF

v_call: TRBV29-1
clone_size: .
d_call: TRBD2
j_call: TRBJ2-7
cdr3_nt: TGCAGCGTTGAAGACTCGGGACTAGCAGACTACGAGCAGTACTTC
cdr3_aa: CSVEDSGLADYEQYF

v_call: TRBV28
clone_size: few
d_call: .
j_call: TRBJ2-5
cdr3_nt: TGTGCCAGCCAGCCAGGGCCCCAAGAGACCCAGTACTTC
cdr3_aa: CASQPGPQETQYF

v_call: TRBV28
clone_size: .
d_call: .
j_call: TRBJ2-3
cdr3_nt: TGTGCCAGCAGTTTAGCGGGAATTAGCACAGATACGCAGTATTTT
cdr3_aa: CASSLAGISTDTQYF

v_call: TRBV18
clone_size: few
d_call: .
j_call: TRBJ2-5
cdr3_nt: TGTGCCAGCTCACCCCTCCCGGACAGCCAAGAGACCCAGTACTTC
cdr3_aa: CASSPLPDSQETQYF

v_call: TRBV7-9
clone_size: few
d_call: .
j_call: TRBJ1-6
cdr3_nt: TGTGCCAGCAGCTTCCTAGGGGATAATTCACCCCTCCACTTT
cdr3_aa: CASSFLGDNSPLHF

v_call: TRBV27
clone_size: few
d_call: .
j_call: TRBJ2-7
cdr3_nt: TGTGCCAGCAGTTCCCATCCGGACCCGATCCCCTACGAGCAGTACTTC
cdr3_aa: CASSSHPDPIPYEQYF

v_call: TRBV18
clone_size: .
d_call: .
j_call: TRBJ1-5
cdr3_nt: TGTGCCAGCTCAGCTTCGACAGGTCGGTTACAGCCCCAGCATTTT
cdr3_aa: CASSASTGRLQPQHF

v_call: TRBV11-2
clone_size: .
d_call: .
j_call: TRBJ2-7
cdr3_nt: TGTGCCAGCAGCTTAGGATGGCACACCTACGAGCAGTACTTC
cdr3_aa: CASSLGWHTYEQYF

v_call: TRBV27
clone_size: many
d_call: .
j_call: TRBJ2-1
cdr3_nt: TGTGCCAGCAACCAGAAGGGATTCAATGAGCAGTTCTTC
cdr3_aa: CASNQKGFNEQFF

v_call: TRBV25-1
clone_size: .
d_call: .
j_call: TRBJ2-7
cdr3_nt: TGTGCCAGCACCAACCCCTCTTCTACCCCCTACGAGCAGTACTTC
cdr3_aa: CASTNPSSTPYEQYF

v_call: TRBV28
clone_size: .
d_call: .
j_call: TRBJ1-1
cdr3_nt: TGTGCCAGCAGTTTGTTCGGACAGACGAACACTGAAGCTTTCTTT
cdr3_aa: CASSLFGQTNTEAFF

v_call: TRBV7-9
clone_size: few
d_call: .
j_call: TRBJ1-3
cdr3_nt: TGTGCCAGCAGCTCGACGAGAAACACCATATATTTT
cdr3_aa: CASSSTRNTIYF

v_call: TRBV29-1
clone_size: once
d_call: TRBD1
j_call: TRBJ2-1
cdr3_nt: TGCAGCGCCTGGGACAGTCTAGACAATGAGCAGTTCTTC
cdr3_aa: CSAWDSLDNEQFF

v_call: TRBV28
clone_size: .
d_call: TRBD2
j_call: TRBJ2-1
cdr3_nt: TGTGCCAGCAGTTTAACGTTCCGAGCGGGAGGGGGGAGTAATGAGCAGTTCTTC
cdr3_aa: CASSLTFRAGGGSNEQFF

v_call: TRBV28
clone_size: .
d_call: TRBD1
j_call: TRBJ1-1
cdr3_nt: TGTGTCAGCAGTTTGACAGGGGCTTACCTTGAAGCTTTCTTT
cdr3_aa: CVSSLTGAYLEAFF

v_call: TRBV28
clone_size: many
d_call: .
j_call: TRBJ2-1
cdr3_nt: TGTGCCAGCAAAACTAGGGGCTCCTACAATGAGCAGTTCTTC
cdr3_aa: CASKTRGSYNEQFF

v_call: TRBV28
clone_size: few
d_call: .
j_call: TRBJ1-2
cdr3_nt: TGTGCCAGCAGTCCTCCCGGACAGCTGTTCTATGGCTACACCTTC
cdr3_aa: CASSPPGQLFYGYTF

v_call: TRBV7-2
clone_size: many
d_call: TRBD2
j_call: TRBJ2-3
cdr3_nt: TGTGCCAGCAGCTTGCGGGAGGCAGATACGCAGTATTTT
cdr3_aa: CASSLREADTQYF

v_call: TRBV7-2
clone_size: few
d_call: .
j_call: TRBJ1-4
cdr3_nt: TGTGCCAGCACCAACTCTCCCTCGTATGAAAAACTGTTTTTT
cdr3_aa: CASTNSPSYEKLFF

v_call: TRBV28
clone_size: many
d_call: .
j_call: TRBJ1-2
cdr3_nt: TGTGCCAGCAGTGCCCTTAACTATGGCTACACCTTC
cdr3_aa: CASSALNYGYTF

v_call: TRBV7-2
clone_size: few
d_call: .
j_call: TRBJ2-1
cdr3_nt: TGTGCCAGCAGCTTAGTACTAGCCCCCGAGCAGTTCTTC
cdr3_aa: CASSLVLAPEQFF

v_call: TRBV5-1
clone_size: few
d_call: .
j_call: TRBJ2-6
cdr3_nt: TGCGCCAGCAGCTTGCAGTCGATCTCTGGGGCCAACGTCCTGACTTTC
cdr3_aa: CASSLQSISGANVLTF

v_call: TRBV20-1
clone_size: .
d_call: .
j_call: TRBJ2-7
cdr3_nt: TGCAGTGCTAGAGACCCCCGGACTGGTACCCACGAGCAGTACTTC
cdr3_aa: CSARDPRTGTHEQYF

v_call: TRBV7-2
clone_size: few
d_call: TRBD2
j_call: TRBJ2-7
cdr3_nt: TGTGCCAGCAGCCCGTTCAGGACTAGCGGGAGAAACGAGCAGTACTTC
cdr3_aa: CASSPFRTSGRNEQYF

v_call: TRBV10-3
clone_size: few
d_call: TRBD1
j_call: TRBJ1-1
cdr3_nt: TGTGCCATCAGTGAACCAGGGGGCGGGATTACTGAAGCTTTCTTT
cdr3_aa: CAISEPGGGITEAFF

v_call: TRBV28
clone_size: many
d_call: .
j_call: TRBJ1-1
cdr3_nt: TGTGCCAGCAGTTTTCAAAAGGGGACGGCTTTCTTT
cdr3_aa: CASSFQKGTAFF

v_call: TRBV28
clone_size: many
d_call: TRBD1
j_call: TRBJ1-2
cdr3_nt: TGTGCCAGCAGTACCCCGGACAGGCCCTACACCTTC
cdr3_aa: CASSTPDRPYTF

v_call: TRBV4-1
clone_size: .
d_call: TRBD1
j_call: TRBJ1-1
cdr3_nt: TGCGCCAGCAGCCAAGATGGCAGGGGGCACACTGAAGCTTTCTTT
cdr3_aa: CASSQDGRGHTEAFF

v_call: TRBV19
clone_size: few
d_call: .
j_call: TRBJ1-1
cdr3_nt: TGTGCCAGTGGAGTGGGGACCTACACTGAAGCTTTCTTT
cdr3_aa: CASGVGTYTEAFF

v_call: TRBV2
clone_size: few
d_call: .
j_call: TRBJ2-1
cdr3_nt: TGTGCCAGCAGTGATCCAAGCTCCTACAATGAGCAGTTCTTC
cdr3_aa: CASSDPSSYNEQFF